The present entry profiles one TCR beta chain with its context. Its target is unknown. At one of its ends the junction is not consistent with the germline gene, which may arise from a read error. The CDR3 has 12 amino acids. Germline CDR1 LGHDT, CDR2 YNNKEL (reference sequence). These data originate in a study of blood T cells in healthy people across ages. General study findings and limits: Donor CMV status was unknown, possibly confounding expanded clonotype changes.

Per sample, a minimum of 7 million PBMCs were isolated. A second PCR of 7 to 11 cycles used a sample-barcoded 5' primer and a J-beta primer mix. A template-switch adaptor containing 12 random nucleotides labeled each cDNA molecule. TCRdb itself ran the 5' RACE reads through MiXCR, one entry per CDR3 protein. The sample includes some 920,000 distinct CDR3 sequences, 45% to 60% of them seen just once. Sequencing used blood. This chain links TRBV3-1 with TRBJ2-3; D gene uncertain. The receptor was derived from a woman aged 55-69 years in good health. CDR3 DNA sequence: TGTGCCAGCAGCCATTCTTCAGATACGCGGTATTTT. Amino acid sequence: CASSHSSDTRYF.